This is a list of T cell receptor beta chains from one sample in a study of blood T cell repertoires in COVID-19. Some clones are missing from TCRdb's copy, which holds only in-frame ones; the method was immunoSEQ multiplex PCR. In the table there are roughly 520,000 clones, roughly 90% of which are singletons. The sample consisted of PBMCs or T cells enriched from blood (not recorded which). The receptors were gathered from a middle-aged woman who had recovered from COVID-19. CDR3s include the opening cysteine and the closing phenylalanine or tryptophan. D genes are given only for firm matches. Rows give clone size only sometimes, using once, few, many, or a class for an expanded clone.

TRBV6-2/TRBV6-3	TRBJ2-7	NA	NA	14	CASSLQGYPYEQYF	TGTGCCAGCAGTCTCCAGGGTTATCCCTACGAGCAGTACTTC
TRBV2	TRBJ1-2	NA	few	15	CASSELPRSNYGYTF	TGTGCCAGCAGTGAATTACCGCGGTCAAACTATGGCTACACCTTC
TRBV9	TRBJ2-5	TRBD1	NA	15	CASSERDREWETQYF	TGTGCCAGCAGCGAAAGGGACAGGGAGTGGGAGACCCAGTACTTC
TRBV19	TRBJ2-1	TRBD1	NA	17	CASSIGPRQGGYNEQFF	TGTGCCAGTAGTATAGGACCGAGACAGGGGGGCTACAATGAGCAGTTCTTC
TRBV9	TRBJ1-2	NA	NA	13	CASSVASNYGYTF	TGTGCCAGCAGCGTAGCATCCAACTATGGCTACACCTTC
TRBV12-3/TRBV12-4	TRBJ1-2	NA	NA	12	CASSLIYLRVTF	TGTGCCAGCAGTTTAATCTACTTGCGGGTCACCTTC
TRBV14	TRBJ1-3	NA	NA	14	CASRITGSGNTIYF	TGTGCCAGCAGAATAACAGGGTCCGGAAACACCATATATTTT
TRBV27	TRBJ1-3	TRBD1	NA	13	CASSQQGGNTIYF	TGTGCCAGCAGTCAACAGGGGGGAAACACCATATATTTT
TRBV3-1/TRBV3-2	TRBJ2-7	NA	few	13	CASSQALDGEQYF	TGTGCCAGCAGCCAAGCACTAGACGGCGAGCAGTACTTC
TRBV2	TRBJ2-1	TRBD2	NA	21	CASRPTSGTRAGVSSYNEQFF	TGTGCCAGCAGACCGACTAGCGGGACTCGAGCAGGGGTAAGCTCCTACAATGAGCAGTTCTTC
TRBV27	TRBJ2-5	NA	NA	14	CASGLVGVRETQYF	TGTGCCAGCGGGCTTGTAGGGGTTCGAGAGACCCAGTACTTC
TRBV2	TRBJ1-4	TRBD1	NA	16	CASSALPGQGEEKLFF	TGTGCCAGCAGCGCATTACCGGGACAGGGTGAAGAAAAACTGTTTTTT
TRBV7-2	TRBJ2-4	NA	NA	11	CASREGWDADF	TGTGCCAGCAGGGAGGGGTGGGATGCGGACTTC
TRBV4-3	TRBJ1-1	NA	NA	13	CASRQTSYTEAFF	TGCGCCAGCAGGCAGACATCTTACACTGAAGCTTTCTTT
TRBV13	TRBJ2-1	TRBD2	NA	14	CASSLGTSRPEQFF	TGTGCCAGCAGCCTCGGGACTAGTCGCCCTGAGCAGTTCTTC
TRBV5-6	TRBJ2-3	TRBD2	NA	18	CASSPIWTSGSPTDTQYF	TGTGCCAGCAGCCCAATCTGGACTAGCGGGAGCCCCACAGATACGCAGTATTTT
TRBV9	TRBJ1-5	NA	few	15	CASSVSGDSNQPQHF	TGTGCCAGCAGCGTGTCCGGTGATAGCAATCAGCCCCAGCATTTT
TRBV11-2	TRBJ2-1	NA	NA	14	CASSRDRVNNEQFF	TGTGCCAGCAGCCGTGACAGAGTCAACAATGAGCAGTTCTTC
TRBV13	TRBJ1-1	NA	NA	15	CASSLSGGGNTEAFF	TGTGCCAGCAGCTTAAGCGGGGGCGGGAACACTGAAGCTTTCTTT
TRBV24-1	TRBJ2-3	TRBD2	NA	16	CATSDTSGIRPDTQYF	TGTGCCACCAGTGACACTAGCGGGATTAGGCCAGATACGCAGTATTTT
TRBV9	TRBJ1-1	TRBD1	NA	15	CASSLRQGGNTEAFF	TGTGCCAGCAGCCTTCGACAGGGTGGGAACACTGAAGCTTTCTTT
TRBV5-1	TRBJ1-1	NA	few	13	CASSLDHRTEAFF	TGCGCCAGCAGCTTGGATCATCGGACTGAAGCTTTCTTT
TRBV27	TRBJ2-7	TRBD1	NA	15	CASTTTGTGSYEQYF	TGTGCCAGCACGACCACCGGGACAGGGTCCTACGAGCAGTACTTC
TRBV29-1	TRBJ1-1	TRBD1	NA	15	CSAVPGQGAWTEAFF	TGCAGCGCCGTCCCGGGACAGGGGGCGTGGACTGAAGCTTTCTTT
TRBV7-9	TRBJ2-2	NA	NA	17	CASSNPRTAINTGELFF	TGTGCCAGCAGCAACCCCCGGACAGCGATCAACACCGGGGAGCTGTTTTTT
TRBV6-2/TRBV6-3	TRBJ2-2	TRBD2	NA	17	CASSYDGASGSTGELFF	TGTGCCAGCAGTTACGATGGGGCTAGCGGGAGTACCGGGGAGCTGTTTTTT
TRBV14	TRBJ1-1	TRBD1	NA	14	CASSRIRGDTEAFF	TGTGCCAGCAGCCGTATCAGGGGGGACACTGAAGCTTTCTTT
TRBV15	TRBJ2-1	NA	many	15	CATSRRIAAANEQFF	TGTGCCACCAGCAGACGTATAGCTGCCGCCAATGAGCAGTTCTTC
TRBV29-1	TRBJ2-5	NA	few	12	CSVTTALETQYF	TGCAGCGTTACCACAGCACTTGAGACCCAGTACTTC
TRBV7-9	TRBJ1-5	NA	NA	18	CASSSIPTGSAGNQPQHF	TGTGCCAGCAGCTCAATCCCGACAGGTTCGGCCGGCAATCAGCCCCAGCATTTT
TRBV7-9	TRBJ1-5	TRBD1	NA	15	CASSSTGASNQPQHF	TGTGCCAGCAGCTCGACAGGGGCTAGCAATCAGCCCCAGCATTTT
TRBV9	TRBJ1-1	NA	NA	14	CASSALTVNTEAFF	TGTGCCAGCAGCGCCTTGACAGTGAACACTGAAGCTTTCTTT
TRBV6-4	TRBJ2-3	NA	NA	16	CASSGPSGGSTDTQYF	TGTGCCAGCAGTGGCCCTTCGGGCGGGAGCACAGATACGCAGTATTTT
TRBV5-5	TRBJ1-5	NA	NA	12	CASSYGLGAQHF	TGTGCCAGCAGCTACGGGCTGGGAGCCCAGCATTTT
TRBV11-1	TRBJ2-3	NA	NA	15	CASSPVGTFTDTQYF	TGTGCCAGCAGCCCAGTTGGGACTTTCACAGATACGCAGTATTTT
TRBV5-4	TRBJ1-2	NA	NA	17	CASSLAGGNKPGYGYTF	TGTGCCAGCAGCTTGGCCGGGGGAAATAAGCCGGGCTATGGCTACACCTTC
TRBV5-4	TRBJ1-1	TRBD1	few	15	CASSGPGGLNTEAFF	TGTGCCAGCAGCGGGCCAGGGGGCCTGAACACTGAAGCTTTCTTT
TRBV5-5	TRBJ2-5	TRBD2	few	16	CASSVGASGSGETQYF	TGTGCCAGCAGCGTTGGGGCTAGCGGGAGTGGAGAGACCCAGTACTTC
TRBV5-4	TRBJ1-6	TRBD1	NA	15	CASSLLTGDNSPLHF	TGTGCCAGCAGCTTGTTAACAGGGGATAATTCACCCCTCCACTTT
TRBV5-1	TRBJ1-1	NA	NA	15	CASSLALGTNTEAFF	TGCGCCAGCAGCTTGGCCTTAGGGACTAACACTGAAGCTTTCTTT
TRBV7-9	TRBJ1-1	NA	once	16	CASSPTHETGNTEAFF	TGTGCCAGCAGCCCTACCCACGAGACAGGGAACACTGAAGCTTTCTTT
TRBV7-2	TRBJ1-2	NA	NA	17	CASSPTFRVPFFYGYTF	TGTGCCAGCAGCCCGACATTTCGAGTCCCTTTTTTCTATGGCTACACCTTC
TRBV10-1	TRBJ2-2	NA	NA	13	CASSGPSRGELFF	TGCGCCAGCAGTGGCCCTAGCCGCGGGGAGCTGTTTTTT
TRBV9	TRBJ2-5	NA	once	16	CASSPQTGPRRGTQYF	TGTGCCAGCAGCCCACAGACAGGGCCCAGGAGGGGGACCCAGTACTTC
TRBV6-4	TRBJ2-2	TRBD1	NA	14	CASSDSGGDGELFF	TGTGCCAGCAGTGACTCAGGGGGCGACGGGGAGCTGTTTTTT
TRBV3-1/TRBV3-2	TRBJ1-5	NA	NA	18	CASSQGPGAKGSDQPQHF	TGTGCCAGCAGCCAAGGCCCGGGAGCGAAGGGGTCGGATCAGCCCCAGCATTTT
TRBV19	TRBJ2-2	TRBD1	NA	13	CASSPTGTRELFF	TGTGCCAGTAGCCCGACAGGGACCCGGGAGCTGTTTTTT